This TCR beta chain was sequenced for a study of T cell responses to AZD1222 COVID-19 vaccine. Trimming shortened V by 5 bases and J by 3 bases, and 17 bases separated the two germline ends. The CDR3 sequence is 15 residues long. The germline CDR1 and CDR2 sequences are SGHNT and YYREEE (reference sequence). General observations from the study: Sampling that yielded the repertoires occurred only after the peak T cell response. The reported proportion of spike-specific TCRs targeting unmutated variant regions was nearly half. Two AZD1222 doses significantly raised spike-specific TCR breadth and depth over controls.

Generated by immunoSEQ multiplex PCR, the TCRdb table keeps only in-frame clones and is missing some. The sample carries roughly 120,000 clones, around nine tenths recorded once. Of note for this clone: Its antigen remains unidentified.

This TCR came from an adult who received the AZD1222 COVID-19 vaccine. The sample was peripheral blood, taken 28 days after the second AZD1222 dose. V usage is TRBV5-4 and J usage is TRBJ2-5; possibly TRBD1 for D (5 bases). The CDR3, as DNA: TGTGCCAGCAGGAGAAGGGGCAACCCCGAAGAGACCCAGTACTTC. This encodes CASRRRGNPEETQYF.